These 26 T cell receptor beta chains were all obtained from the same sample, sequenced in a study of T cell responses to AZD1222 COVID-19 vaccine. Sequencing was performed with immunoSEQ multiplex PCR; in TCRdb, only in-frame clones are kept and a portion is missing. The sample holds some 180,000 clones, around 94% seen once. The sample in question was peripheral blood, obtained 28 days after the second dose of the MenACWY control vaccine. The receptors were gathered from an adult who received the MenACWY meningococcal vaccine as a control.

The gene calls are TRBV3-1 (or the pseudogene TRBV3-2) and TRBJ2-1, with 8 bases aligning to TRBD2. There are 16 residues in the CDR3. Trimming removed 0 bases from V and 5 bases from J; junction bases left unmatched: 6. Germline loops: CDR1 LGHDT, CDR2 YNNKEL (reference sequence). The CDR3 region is CASSQEEGLGHNEQFF. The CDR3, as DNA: TGTGCCAGCAGCCAAGAAGAGGGACTAGGTCACAATGAGCAGTTCTTC.

The CDR3 loop is CASIRGTSGRSNEQFF. CDR3 nucleotide sequence: TGTGCCAGCATAAGGGGGACTAGCGGGAGATCCAATGAGCAGTTCTTC. The chain couples TRBV27 to TRBJ2-1; 14 positions agree with TRBD2. Germline V gives CDR1 MNHEY, CDR2 SMNVEV (reference sequence). With 7 bases clipped from V and 6 bases from J, the junction kept 8 bases outside the gene matches. The CDR3 is 16 residues long.

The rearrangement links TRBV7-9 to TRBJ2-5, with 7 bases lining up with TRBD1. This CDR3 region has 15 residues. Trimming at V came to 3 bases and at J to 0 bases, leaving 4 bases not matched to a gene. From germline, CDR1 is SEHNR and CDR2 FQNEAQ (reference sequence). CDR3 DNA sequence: TGTGCCAGCAGCTTGTTCAGGGGGAACCAAGAGACCCAGTACTTC. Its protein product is CASSLFRGNQETQYF.

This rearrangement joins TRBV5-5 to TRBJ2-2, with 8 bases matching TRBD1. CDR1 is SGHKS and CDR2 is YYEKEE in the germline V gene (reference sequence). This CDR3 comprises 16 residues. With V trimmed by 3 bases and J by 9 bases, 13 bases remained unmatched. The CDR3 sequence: CASSSGPDRATRELFF. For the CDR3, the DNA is TGTGCCAGCAGCTCCGGCCCGGACAGGGCCACTAGGGAGCTGTTTTTT.

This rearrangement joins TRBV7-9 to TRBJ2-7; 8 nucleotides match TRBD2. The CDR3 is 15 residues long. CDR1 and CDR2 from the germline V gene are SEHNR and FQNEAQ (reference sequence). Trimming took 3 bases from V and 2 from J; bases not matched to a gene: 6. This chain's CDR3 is CASSLAGGRTYEQYF. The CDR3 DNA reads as TGTGCCAGCAGCTTGGCGGGAGGACGAACCTACGAGCAGTACTTC. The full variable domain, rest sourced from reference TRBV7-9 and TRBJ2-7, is DTGVSQNPRHKITKRGQNVTFRCDPISEHNRLYWYRQTLGQGPEFLTYFQNEAQLEKSRLLSDRFSAERPKGSFSTLEIQRTEQGDSAMYLCASSLAGGRTYEQYFGPGTRLTVT.

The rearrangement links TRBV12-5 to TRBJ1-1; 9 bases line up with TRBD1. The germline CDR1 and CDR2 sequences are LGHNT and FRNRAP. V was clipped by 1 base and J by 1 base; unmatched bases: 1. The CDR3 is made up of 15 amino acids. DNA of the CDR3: TGTGCTAGTGGTTTGGCACAGGGGGCGAACACTGAAGCTTTCTTT. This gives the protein CASGLAQGANTEAFF.

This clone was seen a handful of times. CDR3 region: CASSRGAGGPRETQYF. CDR3 in DNA: TGTGCCAGCAGTCGAGGAGCGGGAGGGCCTCGAGAGACCCAGTACTTC. This chain joins TRBV27 and TRBJ2-5; 10 bases fit TRBD2. Germline CDR1 and CDR2: MNHEY and SMNVEV (reference sequence). V lost 5 bases to trimming and J lost 4 bases; unmatched junction nucleotides: 10. The CDR3 consists of 16 residues.

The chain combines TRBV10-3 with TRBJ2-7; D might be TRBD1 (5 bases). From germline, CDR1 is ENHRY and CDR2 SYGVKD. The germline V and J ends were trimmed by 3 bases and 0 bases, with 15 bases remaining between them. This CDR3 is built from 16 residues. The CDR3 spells CAISENKGPSSYEQYF. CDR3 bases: TGTGCCATCAGTGAAAACAAGGGGCCAAGCTCCTACGAGCAGTACTTC.

The CDR3 loop reads CASSPTRDRAAGELFF. DNA of the CDR3: TGTGCCAGCTCACCAACTCGGGACAGGGCCGCCGGGGAGCTGTTTTTT. The rearrangement uses TRBV18 and TRBJ2-2; 9 nucleotides line up with TRBD1. Losses at the gene ends were 2 bases for V and 6 bases for J; bases not matched to a gene: 7. Germline assignment: CDR1 KGHSH and CDR2 LQKENI. The CDR3 runs 16 residues.

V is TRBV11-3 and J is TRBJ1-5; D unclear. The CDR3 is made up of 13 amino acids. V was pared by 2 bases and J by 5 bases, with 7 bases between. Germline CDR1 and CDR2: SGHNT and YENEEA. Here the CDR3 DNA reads TGTGCCAGCAGCTTAAATACAGATCAGCCCCAGCATTTT. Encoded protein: CASSLNTDQPQHF.

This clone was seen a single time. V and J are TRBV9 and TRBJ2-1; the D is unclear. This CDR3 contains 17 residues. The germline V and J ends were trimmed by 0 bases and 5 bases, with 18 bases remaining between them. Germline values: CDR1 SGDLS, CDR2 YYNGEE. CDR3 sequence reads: CASSVEGLPYSNNEQFF. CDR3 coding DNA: TGTGCCAGCAGCGTAGAGGGCCTACCTTACTCTAACAATGAGCAGTTCTTC.

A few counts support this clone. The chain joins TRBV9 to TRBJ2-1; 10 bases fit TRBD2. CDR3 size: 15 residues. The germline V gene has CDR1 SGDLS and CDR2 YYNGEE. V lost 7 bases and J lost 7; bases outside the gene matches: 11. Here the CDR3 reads CASAKTGTSVNEQFF. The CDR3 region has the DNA TGTGCCAGCGCAAAAACCGGGACTAGCGTGAATGAGCAGTTCTTC.

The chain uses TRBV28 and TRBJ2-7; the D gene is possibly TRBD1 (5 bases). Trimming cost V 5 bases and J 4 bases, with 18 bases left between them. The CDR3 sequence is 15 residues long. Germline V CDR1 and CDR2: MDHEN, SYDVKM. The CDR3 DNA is TGTGCCAGCAGTCCGGAAGGGGCCCTTCTATACGAGCAGTACTTC. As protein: CASSPEGALLYEQYF.

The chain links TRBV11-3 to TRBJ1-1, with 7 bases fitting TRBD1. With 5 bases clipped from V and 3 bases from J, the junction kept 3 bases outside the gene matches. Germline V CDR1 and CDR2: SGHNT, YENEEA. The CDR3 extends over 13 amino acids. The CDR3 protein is CASSPTGYTEAFF. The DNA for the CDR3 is TGTGCCAGCAGCCCGACAGGGTACACTGAAGCTTTCTTT.

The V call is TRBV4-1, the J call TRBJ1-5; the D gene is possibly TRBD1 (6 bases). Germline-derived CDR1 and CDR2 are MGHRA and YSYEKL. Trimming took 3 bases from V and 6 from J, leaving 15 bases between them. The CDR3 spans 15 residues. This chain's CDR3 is CASSHQTGTGQPQHF. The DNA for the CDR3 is TGCGCCAGCAGCCATCAGACAGGAACGGGTCAGCCCCAGCATTTT.

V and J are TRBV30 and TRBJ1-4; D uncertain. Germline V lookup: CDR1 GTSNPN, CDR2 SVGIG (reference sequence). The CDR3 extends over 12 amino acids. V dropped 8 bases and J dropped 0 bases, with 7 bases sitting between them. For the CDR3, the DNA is TGTGCCATGTACGCAACTAATGAAAAACTGTTTTTT. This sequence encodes CAMYATNEKLFF.

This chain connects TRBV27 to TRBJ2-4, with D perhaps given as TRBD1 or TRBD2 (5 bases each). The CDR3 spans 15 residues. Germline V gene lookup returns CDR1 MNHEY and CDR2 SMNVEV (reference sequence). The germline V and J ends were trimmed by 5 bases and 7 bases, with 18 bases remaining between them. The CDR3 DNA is TGTGCCAGCAGTCCCAGAGTCGGTGGGACGAACATTCAGTACTTC. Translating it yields CASSPRVGGTNIQYF.

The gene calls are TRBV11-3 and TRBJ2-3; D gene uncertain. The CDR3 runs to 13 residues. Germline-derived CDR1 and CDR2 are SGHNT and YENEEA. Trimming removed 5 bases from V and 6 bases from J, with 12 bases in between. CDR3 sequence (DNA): TGTGCCAGCAGCCCTCCGGCGGCTGATACGCAGTATTTT. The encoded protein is CASSPPAADTQYF.

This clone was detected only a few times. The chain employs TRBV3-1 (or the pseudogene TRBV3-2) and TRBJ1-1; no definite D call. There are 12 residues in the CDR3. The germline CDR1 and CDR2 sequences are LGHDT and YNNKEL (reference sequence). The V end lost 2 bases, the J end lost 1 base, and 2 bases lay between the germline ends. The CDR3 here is CASSQRNTEAFF. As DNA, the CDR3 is TGTGCCAGCAGCCAACGGAACACTGAAGCTTTCTTT.

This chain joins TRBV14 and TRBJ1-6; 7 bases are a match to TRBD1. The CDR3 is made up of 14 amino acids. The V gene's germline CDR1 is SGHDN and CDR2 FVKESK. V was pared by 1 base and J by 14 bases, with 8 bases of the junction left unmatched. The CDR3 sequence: CASSQAPGQRALHF. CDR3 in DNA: TGTGCCAGCAGCCAAGCACCGGGACAGAGGGCCCTCCACTTT. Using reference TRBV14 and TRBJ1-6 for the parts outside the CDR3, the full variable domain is EAGVTQFPSHSVIEKGQTVTLRCDPISGHDNLYWYRRVMGKEIKFLLHFVKESKQDESGMPNNRFLAERTGGTYSTLKVQPAELEDSGVYFCASSQAPGQRALHFGNGTRLTVT.

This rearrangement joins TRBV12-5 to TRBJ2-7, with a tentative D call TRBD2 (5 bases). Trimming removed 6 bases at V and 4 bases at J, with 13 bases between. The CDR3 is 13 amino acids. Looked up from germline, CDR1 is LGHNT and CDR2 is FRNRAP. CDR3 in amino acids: CASGSPGLYEQYF. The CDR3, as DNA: TGTGCTAGTGGGTCCCCAGGACTGTACGAGCAGTACTTC. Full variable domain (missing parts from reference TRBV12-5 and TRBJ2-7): DARVTQTPRHKVTEMGQEVTMRCQPILGHNTVFWYRQTMMQGLELLAYFRNRAPLDDSGMPKDRFSAEMPDATLATLKIQPSEPRDSAVYFCASGSPGLYEQYFGPGTRLTVT.

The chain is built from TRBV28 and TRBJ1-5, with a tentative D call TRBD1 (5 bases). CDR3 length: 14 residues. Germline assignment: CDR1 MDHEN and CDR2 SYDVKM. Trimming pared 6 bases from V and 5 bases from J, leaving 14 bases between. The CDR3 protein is CASSPPGVHQPQHF. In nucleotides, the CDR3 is TGTGCCAGCAGCCCACCGGGGGTTCATCAGCCCCAGCATTTT.

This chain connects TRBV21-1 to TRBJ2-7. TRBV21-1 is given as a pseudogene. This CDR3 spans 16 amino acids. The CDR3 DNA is TGTGCCAGCAGCAAGGGTCAAGGGATAAACTCCTACGAGCAGTACTTC. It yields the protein CASSKGQGINSYEQYF.

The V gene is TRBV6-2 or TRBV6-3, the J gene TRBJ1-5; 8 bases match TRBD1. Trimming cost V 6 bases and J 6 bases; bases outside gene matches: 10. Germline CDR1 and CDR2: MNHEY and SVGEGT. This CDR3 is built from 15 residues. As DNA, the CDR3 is TGTGCCAGCAGCTTTACAGGGGGTAGGCGTCAGCCCCAGCATTTT. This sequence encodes CASSFTGGRRQPQHF.

The CDR3 loop is CASSLNPGDGTEAFF. Here the CDR3 DNA reads TGCGCCAGCAGCTTGAATCCTGGGGACGGCACTGAAGCTTTCTTT. This chain connects TRBV5-1 to TRBJ1-1; TRBD1 might be the D (5 bases). The CDR3 length is 15 residues. V was trimmed by 1 base and J by 4 bases, leaving 14 bases between them. Germline assignment: CDR1 SGHRS and CDR2 YFSETQ.

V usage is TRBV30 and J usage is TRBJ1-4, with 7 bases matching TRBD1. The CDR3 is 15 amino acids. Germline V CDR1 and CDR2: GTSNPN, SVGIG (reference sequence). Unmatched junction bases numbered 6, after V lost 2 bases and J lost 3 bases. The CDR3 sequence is CAWSLTGAANEKLFF. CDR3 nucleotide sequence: TGTGCCTGGAGTCTAACAGGGGCGGCTAATGAAAAACTGTTTTTT. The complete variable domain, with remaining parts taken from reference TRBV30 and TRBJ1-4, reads SQTIHQWPATLVQPVGSPLSLECTVEGTSNPNLYWYRQAAGRGLQLLFYSVGIGQISSEVPQNLSASRPQDRQFILSSKKLLLSDSGFYLCAWSLTGAANEKLFFGSGTQLSVL.